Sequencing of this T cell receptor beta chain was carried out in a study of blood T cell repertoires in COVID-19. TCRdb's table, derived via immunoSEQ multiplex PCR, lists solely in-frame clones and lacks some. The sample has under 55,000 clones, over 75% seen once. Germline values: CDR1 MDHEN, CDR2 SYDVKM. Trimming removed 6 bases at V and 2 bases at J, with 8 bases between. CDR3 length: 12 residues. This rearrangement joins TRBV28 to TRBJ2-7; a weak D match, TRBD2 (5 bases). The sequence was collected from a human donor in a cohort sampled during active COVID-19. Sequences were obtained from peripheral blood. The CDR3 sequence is CASSRGPYEQYF. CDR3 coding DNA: TGTGCCAGCAGCCGAGGGCCCTACGAGCAGTACTTC.